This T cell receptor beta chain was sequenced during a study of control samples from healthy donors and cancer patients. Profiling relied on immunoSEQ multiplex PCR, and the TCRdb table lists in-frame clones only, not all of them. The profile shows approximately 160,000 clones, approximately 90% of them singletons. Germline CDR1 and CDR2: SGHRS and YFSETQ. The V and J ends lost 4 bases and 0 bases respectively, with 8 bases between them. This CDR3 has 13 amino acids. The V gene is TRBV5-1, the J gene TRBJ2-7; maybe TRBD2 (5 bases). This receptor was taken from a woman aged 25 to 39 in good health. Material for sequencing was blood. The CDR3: CASSATSSYEQYF. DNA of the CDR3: TGCGCCAGCAGCGCCACTAGCTCCTACGAGCAGTACTTC.